These 12 T cell receptor beta chains originate from one sample sequenced in a study of blood T cell repertoires in COVID-19. The method was immunoSEQ multiplex PCR; TCRdb's version includes in-frame clones alone and lacks a portion of them. The sample has some 190,000 clones; approximately 80% are singletons. The specimen sequenced was PBMCs or T cells enriched from blood (not recorded which). The receptors were gathered from a man in his sixties who had been exposed to COVID-19.

The V and J genes are TRBV27 and TRBJ2-7, with 8 bases lining up with TRBD1. J was trimmed by 2 bases and V by 6 bases; bases with no gene match: 6. The CDR3 is made up of 14 amino acids. CDR1 is MNHEY, CDR2 SMNVEV, per germline (reference sequence). The CDR3 DNA reads TGTGCCAGCAGAGAAGCAGGGGGCGCCTACGAGCAGTACTTC. Its translation is CASREAGGAYEQYF.

V usage is TRBV7-3 and J usage is TRBJ2-1; D gene unclear. Germline V gives CDR1 SGHTA, CDR2 FQGTGA. The CDR3 runs to 16 residues. The V end lost 2 bases, the J end lost 4 bases, and 15 bases lay between the germline ends. The CDR3 DNA reads TGTGCCAGCAGCTTATTTGGGTCCCCGGGTTACAATGAGCAGTTCTTC. It specifies CASSLFGSPGYNEQFF.

The V and J genes are TRBV29-1 and TRBJ1-2; a possible D gene is TRBD1 (6 bases). Deletions cut 5 bases from V and 4 bases from J, with 11 bases between. The CDR3 extends over 12 amino acids. Germline values: CDR1 SQVTM, CDR2 ANQGSEA. The CDR3 DNA is TGCAGCGTTACAGGGTCCGGCTATGGCTACACCTTC. Residues: CSVTGSGYGYTF.

This clone turned up a few times. The chain combines TRBV5-6 with TRBJ1-3; D not resolved. CDR1 and CDR2 (germline): SGHDT, YYEEEE. This CDR3 has 14 residues. The V gene lost 3 bases and the J gene lost 0 bases, with 7 bases spanning the gap. This CDR3 reads CASSSHNSGNTIYF. CDR3 DNA sequence: TGTGCCAGCAGCTCTCACAACTCTGGAAACACCATATATTTT.

This rearrangement joins TRBV5-1 to TRBJ1-2; the match to TRBD1 covers 10 bases. CDR3 length: 15 residues. J was trimmed by 8 bases and V by 6 bases; bases with no gene match: 13. Germline CDR1 SGHRS, CDR2 YFSETQ. The CDR3 region has the DNA TGCGCCAGCACCCCCGGGACAGGGGTACAGGGCGGCTACACCTTC. Its translation is CASTPGTGVQGGYTF. Full variable domain (rest looked up from reference TRBV5-1 and TRBJ1-2): KAGVTQTPRYLIKTRGQQVTLSCSPISGHRSVSWYQQTPGQGLQFLFEYFSETQRNKGNFPGRFSGRQFSNSRSEMNVSTLELGDSALYLCASTPGTGVQGGYTFGSGTRLTVV.

This clone was counted between two and nine times. V is TRBV10-3 and J is TRBJ2-7; D is unresolved. The CDR3 loop spans 13 amino acids. V was pared by 7 bases and J by 0 bases, with 10 bases between. The V gene's germline CDR1 is ENHRY and CDR2 SYGVKD. The CDR3 reads CAINSRSSYEQYF. The CDR3 DNA is TGTGCCATCAATTCCCGGTCCTCCTACGAGCAGTACTTC.

The gene calls are TRBV25-1 and TRBJ2-2; tentatively, D is TRBD2 (6 bases). CDR1 MGHDK and CDR2 SYGVNS come from the germline V gene. V was clipped by 7 bases and J by 1 base, with 10 bases between them. CDR3 size: 14 residues. As DNA, the CDR3 is TGTGCCAGCAAGGAGGGCCTGAACACCGGGGAGCTGTTTTTT. This sequence encodes CASKEGLNTGELFF. Full variable domain (rest looked up from reference TRBV25-1 and TRBJ2-2): EADIYQTPRYLVIGTGKKITLECSQTMGHDKMYWYQQDPGMELHLIHYSYGVNSTEKGDLSSESTVSRIRTEHFPLTLESARPSHTSQYLCASKEGLNTGELFFGEGSRLTVL.

The V call is TRBV28, the J call TRBJ1-4; the match to TRBD1 covers 7 bases. With V trimmed by 5 bases and J by 5 bases, 8 bases remained unmatched. The CDR3 extends over 15 amino acids. The germline V gene has CDR1 MDHEN and CDR2 SYDVKM. The chain's CDR3 is CASSIRGQTNEKLFF. In nucleotides, the CDR3 is TGTGCCAGCAGTATCCGGGGACAGACCAATGAAAAACTGTTTTTT.

J is TRBJ1-3 and V is TRBV19, with 9 positions matching TRBD1. The CDR3 is 16 residues long. J gave up 4 bases and V 5 bases, and 9 bases lay outside the gene matches. CDR1 and CDR2 (germline): LNHDA, SQIVND (reference sequence). The CDR3: CASSSERTGVGNTIYF. The CDR3 DNA reads as TGTGCCAGTAGTTCCGAAAGGACAGGGGTAGGAAACACCATATATTTT.

This sequence joins TRBV6-5 and TRBJ1-3; D is ambiguous. V was cut by 0 bases and J by 2 bases, with 8 bases left in between. This CDR3 has 15 amino acids. Germline lookup yields CDR1 MNHEY and CDR2 SVGAGI. CDR3 DNA: TGTGCCAGCAGTTACTCGCGGCTTCCTGGAAACACCATATATTTT. This translates into CASSYSRLPGNTIYF.

The V gene is TRBV30, the J gene TRBJ1-2; D may be TRBD1 (6 bases). V shed 7 bases and J shed 0 bases, with 15 bases lying between them. Germline V gene sequence: CDR1 GTSNPN, CDR2 SVGIG (reference sequence). The CDR3 runs to 14 residues. The CDR3, as DNA: TGTGCCTCTCGGGGAGGGGGGCCTAACTATGGCTACACCTTC. Translating gives CASRGGGPNYGYTF.

The chain employs TRBV4-3 and TRBJ2-1; maybe TRBD1 (6 bases). The germline V gene has CDR1 LGHNA and CDR2 YSLEER. The CDR3 has 14 amino acids. V lost 0 bases, J lost 9 bases, and 12 bases lay in between. Written as DNA, the CDR3 is TGCGCCAGCAGCCAAGAGACATGGGGGCCTGAGCAGTTCTTC. It encodes CASSQETWGPEQFF.